Below, 20 T cell receptor beta chains from the same sample are listed, as sequenced in a study of blood T cells in healthy people across ages. Next came a second PCR, run for about 7 to 12 cycles, which used a sample-barcoded 5' primer along with a J-beta primer mix. TCRdb itself ran the 5' RACE reads through MiXCR, one entry per CDR3 protein. The sample lists about 1 million distinct CDR3 sequences, around 25% occurring once. The sample was also reused in another study, on T cells of mothers and their children.

The sequencing input was blood. The source is a girl aged 2 to 9 in good health.

The sample holds a few counts of this clonotype. V gene TRBV3-1 combines with J gene TRBJ2-7, with TRBD2 as a possible D gene (6 bases). With 4 bases removed from V and 4 bases from J, the gap between germline ends came to 14 bases. Germline values: CDR1 LGHDT, CDR2 YNNKEL (reference sequence). This CDR3 has 14 amino acids. In nucleotides, the CDR3 is TGTGCCAGCAGCCCCGGCAGGGCGGGGTACGAGCAGTACTTC. Its protein is CASSPGRAGYEQYF.

J is TRBJ2-1 and V is TRBV20-1; a weak D match, TRBD1 (6 bases). This CDR3 spans 13 amino acids. Trimming removed 2 bases from V and 7 bases from J, with 12 bases in between. The germline V gene has CDR1 DFQATT and CDR2 SNEGSKA (reference sequence). CDR3 in DNA: TGCAGTGCTAGAAGGGTGGGGGCGAATGAGCAGTTCTTC. This encodes CSARRVGANEQFF.

This chain uses TRBV5-1 with TRBJ2-5, with D perhaps TRBD1 (5 bases). Trimming took 1 base from V and 1 from J, leaving 14 bases between them. The CDR3 sequence is 16 residues long. From germline, CDR1 is SGHRS and CDR2 YFSETQ. CDR3 sequence (DNA): TGCGCCAGCAGCTTGTCTAAATTCGACAGCCAAGAGACCCAGTACTTC. Translating gives CASSLSKFDSQETQYF.

This chain joins TRBV28 and TRBJ2-1; D is unclear. Germline V gene lookup returns CDR1 MDHEN and CDR2 SYDVKM. The CDR3 has 15 residues. V was clipped by 2 bases and J by 4 bases, with 12 bases between them. CDR3 residues: CASSLRPPGYNEQFF. The DNA of the CDR3 is TGTGCCAGCAGTTTAAGGCCCCCGGGTTACAATGAGCAGTTCTTC.

The chain employs TRBV25-1 and TRBJ2-1, with 10 bases identical to TRBD2. This CDR3 is 19 amino acids long. Trimming removed 3 bases from V and 1 base from J; junction bases left unmatched: 12. Germline V gene sequence: CDR1 MGHDK, CDR2 SYGVNS. The CDR3 is CASSDAFDVGLASYNEQFF. The CDR3 DNA sequence: TGTGCCAGCAGTGACGCGTTTGATGTGGGACTAGCGTCCTACAATGAGCAGTTCTTC.

The chain recombines TRBV20-1 with TRBJ1-6; D remains ambiguous. Per the germline V gene, CDR1 is DFQATT and CDR2 is SNEGSKA (reference sequence). This CDR3 is 12 amino acids long. Trimming cost V 3 bases and J 5 bases, with 5 bases left between them. The CDR3 loop reads CSARGDNSPLHF. The CDR3 coding sequence is TGCAGTGCTAGGGGAGATAATTCACCCCTCCACTTT.

This clonotype appeared a few times. The V and J genes are TRBV5-1 and TRBJ2-1; 8 bases fit TRBD2. CDR3 length: 14 residues. CDR1 SGHRS and CDR2 YFSETQ come from the germline V gene. V dropped 3 bases and J dropped 6; count of bases not matched to a gene: 5. In nucleotides, the CDR3 is TGCGCCAGCAGCTCGCGGGAGGTTGCCAATGAGCAGTTCTTC. Its translation: CASSSREVANEQFF. Full variable domain (remainder filled in from reference TRBV5-1 and TRBJ2-1): KAGVTQTPRYLIKTRGQQVTLSCSPISGHRSVSWYQQTPGQGLQFLFEYFSETQRNKGNFPGRFSGRQFSNSRSEMNVSTLELGDSALYLCASSSREVANEQFFGPGTRLTVL.

The sample holds a few counts of this clonotype. The rearrangement links TRBV20-1 to TRBJ1-5; TRBD1 matches 9 bases. CDR3 length: 14 residues. The germline gives CDR1 DFQATT, CDR2 SNEGSKA (reference sequence). V lost 5 bases to trimming and J lost 2 bases; unmatched junction nucleotides: 4. The CDR3 loop reads CSASGQGGNQPQHF. CDR3 bases: TGCAGTGCTTCGGGACAGGGAGGCAATCAGCCCCAGCATTTT.

This clonotype has a handful of counts. The rearrangement links TRBV27 to TRBJ2-5, with TRBD1 identical over 10 bases. The CDR3 spans 16 residues. The germline V gene encodes CDR1 MNHEY and CDR2 SMNVEV (reference sequence). Trimming at V came to 1 base and at J to 5 bases, leaving 7 bases not matched to a gene. The CDR3 reads CASSLWGGQGRETQYF. CDR3 DNA sequence: TGTGCCAGCAGTTTATGGGGGGGACAGGGGCGGGAGACCCAGTACTTC.

This clonotype was detected only a few times. V and J are TRBV3-1 and TRBJ2-2; D not resolved. The germline gives CDR1 LGHDT, CDR2 YNNKEL (reference sequence). The V and J ends lost 7 bases and 6 bases respectively, with 6 bases between them. CDR3 size: 11 residues. CDR3 sequence (DNA): TGTGCCAGCAACGGACCCGGGGAGCTGTTTTTT. It codes for CASNGPGELFF.

The gene calls are TRBV20-1 and TRBJ2-7; 7 bases are shared with TRBD2. V was clipped by 8 bases and J by 1 base; unmatched bases: 8. The CDR3 sequence is 13 residues long. Germline V gene sequence: CDR1 DFQATT, CDR2 SNEGSKA (reference sequence). CDR3 coding DNA: TGCAGTCCTCTTGGCGGGAGTTCCTACGAGCAGTACTTC. It yields the protein CSPLGGSSYEQYF.

J is TRBJ2-2 and V is TRBV15; 15 positions agree with TRBD2. Germline trimming cut 0 bases from V and 4 bases from J; bases unmatched to any gene: 9. Germline V CDR1 and CDR2: LNHNV, YYDKDF (reference sequence). The CDR3 contains 20 residues. This chain's CDR3 is CATSRDQGTSGRRGTGELFF. The DNA of the CDR3 is TGTGCCACCAGCAGAGATCAGGGGACTAGCGGGAGGCGGGGCACCGGGGAGCTGTTTTTT. The full variable domain, rest sourced from reference TRBV15 and TRBJ2-2, is DAMVIQNPRYQVTQFGKPVTLSCSQTLNHNVMYWYQQKSSQAPKLLFHYYDKDFNNEADTPDNFQSRRPNTSFCFLDIRSPGLGDTAMYLCATSRDQGTSGRRGTGELFFGEGSRLTVL.

This clonotype was detected once. The chain joins TRBV6-6 to TRBJ2-7; D is unclear. The CDR3 extends over 13 amino acids. Looked up from germline, CDR1 is MNHNY and CDR2 is SVGAGI (reference sequence). V lost 2 bases, J lost 1 base, and 6 bases lay in between. The CDR3 is CASSYENSYEQYF. CDR3 DNA: TGTGCCAGCAGTTACGAGAATTCCTACGAGCAGTACTTC.

In this sample, this clonotype turned up a few times. The J gene is TRBJ2-5, the V gene TRBV7-9; 7 bases map to TRBD1. With V trimmed by 5 bases and J by 4 bases, 7 bases remained unmatched. Germline V CDR1 and CDR2: SEHNR, FQNEAQ (reference sequence). This CDR3 is built from 14 residues. The CDR3 protein is CASSPGTVIETQYF. The CDR3 DNA is TGTGCCAGCAGCCCCGGGACAGTCATAGAGACCCAGTACTTC.

The chain joins TRBV2 to TRBJ2-7; TRBD2 matches at 10 bases. CDR1 is SNHLY, CDR2 FYNNEI, per germline. Trimming removed 2 bases from V and 7 bases from J; junction bases left unmatched: 5. This CDR3 is 14 amino acids long. The CDR3 nucleotides are TGTGCCAGCAGTGAACTAGCGGGAGTCAAGGAGCAGTACTTC. Translating it yields CASSELAGVKEQYF.

This clonotype has more than one count but fewer than ten. V is TRBV20-1 and J is TRBJ2-7; unclear D gene. Germline V CDR1 and CDR2: DFQATT, SNEGSKA (reference sequence). V lost 0 bases, J lost 3 bases, and 9 bases lay in between. The CDR3 length is 13 residues. The DNA of the CDR3 is TGCAGTGCTAGAGATGTGAACGGCTACGAGCAGTACTTC. This encodes CSARDVNGYEQYF.

This clonotype turned up a few times. J is TRBJ1-3 and V is TRBV7-9, with 8 bases that match TRBD1. With 5 bases clipped from V and 0 bases from J, the junction kept 6 bases outside the gene matches. This CDR3 region has 16 residues. Looked up from germline, CDR1 is SEHNR and CDR2 is FQNEAQ (reference sequence). CDR3 sequence (DNA): TGTGCCAGCAGCACACCTACAGGGGGCTCTGGAAACACCATATATTTT. Its protein is CASSTPTGGSGNTIYF.

The chain joins TRBV29-1 to TRBJ1-5, with D perhaps matching TRBD1 (6 bases). The CDR3 covers 13 residues. V lost 7 bases and J 7 bases, leaving 17 bases between the germline ends. Germline assignment: CDR1 SQVTM and CDR2 ANQGSEA. The CDR3 sequence: CSAHQGYGQPQHF. CDR3 coding DNA: TGCAGCGCCCATCAGGGGTACGGGCAGCCCCAGCATTTT.

This clonotype showed up just a few times. The rearrangement links TRBV20-1 to TRBJ2-4; D call uncertain. V was trimmed by 0 bases and J by 4 bases, leaving 10 bases between them. The CDR3 has 14 amino acids. Germline loops: CDR1 DFQATT, CDR2 SNEGSKA (reference sequence). The DNA of the CDR3 is TGCAGTGCTAGAGATTGGGTGGAGAAAAACATTCAGTACTTC. Its translation: CSARDWVEKNIQYF.

This clonotype was counted only a few times. V usage is TRBV12-3 or TRBV12-4 and J usage is TRBJ1-3; TRBD1 matches at 11 bases. The junction had 7 bases not matched to a gene; V was cut back by 7 bases and J by 2 bases. The CDR3 covers 16 residues. The CDR3 sequence: CASNGQGAITGNTIYF. CDR3 DNA: TGTGCCAGCAACGGACAGGGGGCAATCACTGGAAACACCATATATTTT.